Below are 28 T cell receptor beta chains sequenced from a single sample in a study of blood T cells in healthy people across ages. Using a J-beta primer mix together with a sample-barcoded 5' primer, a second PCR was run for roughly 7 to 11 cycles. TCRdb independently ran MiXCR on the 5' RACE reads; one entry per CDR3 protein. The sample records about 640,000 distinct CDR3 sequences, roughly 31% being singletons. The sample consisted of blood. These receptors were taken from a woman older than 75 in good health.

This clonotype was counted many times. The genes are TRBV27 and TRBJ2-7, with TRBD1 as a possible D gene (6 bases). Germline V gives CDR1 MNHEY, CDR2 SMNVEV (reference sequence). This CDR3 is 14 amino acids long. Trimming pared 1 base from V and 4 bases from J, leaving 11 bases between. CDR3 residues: CASSLLQGNYEQYF. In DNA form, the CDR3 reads TGTGCCAGCAGTTTATTGCAGGGGAATTACGAGCAGTACTTC.

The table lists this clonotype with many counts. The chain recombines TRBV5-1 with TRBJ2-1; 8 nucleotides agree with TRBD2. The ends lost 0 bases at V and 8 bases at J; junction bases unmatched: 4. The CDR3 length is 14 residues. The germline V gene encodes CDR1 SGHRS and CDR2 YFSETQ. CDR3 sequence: CASSLAGGYDEQFF. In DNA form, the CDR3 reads TGCGCCAGCAGCTTGGCGGGGGGGTACGATGAGCAGTTCTTC.

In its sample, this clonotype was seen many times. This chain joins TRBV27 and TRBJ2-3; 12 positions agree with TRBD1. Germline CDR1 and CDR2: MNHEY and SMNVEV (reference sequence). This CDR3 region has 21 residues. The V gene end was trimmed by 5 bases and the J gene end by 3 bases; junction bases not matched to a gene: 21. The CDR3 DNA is TGTGCCAGCAGTCAATCGTCCTACGGGACAGGGGGCTTTTACGGGACAGATACGCAGTATTTT. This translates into CASSQSSYGTGGFYGTDTQYF.

CDR3 sequence (DNA): TGTGCCAGCAGCGTTTCGGACAGAAACACTGAAGCTTTCTTT. This translates into CASSVSDRNTEAFF. This sequence joins TRBV9 and TRBJ1-1, with D possibly TRBD1 on 6 matching bases. CDR1 and CDR2 (germline): SGDLS, YYNGEE. CDR3 length: 14 residues. Trimming cost V 2 bases and J 2 bases, with 10 bases left between them.

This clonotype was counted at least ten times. CDR3 region: CSVEILAGYQETQYF. The CDR3 region has the DNA TGCAGCGTTGAGATCCTAGCGGGGTACCAAGAGACCCAGTACTTC. The V and J genes are TRBV29-1 and TRBJ2-5; 9 nucleotides line up with TRBD2. From germline, CDR1 is SQVTM and CDR2 ANQGSEA. Trimming took 3 bases from V and 0 from J; bases not matched to a gene: 5. The CDR3 runs to 15 residues.

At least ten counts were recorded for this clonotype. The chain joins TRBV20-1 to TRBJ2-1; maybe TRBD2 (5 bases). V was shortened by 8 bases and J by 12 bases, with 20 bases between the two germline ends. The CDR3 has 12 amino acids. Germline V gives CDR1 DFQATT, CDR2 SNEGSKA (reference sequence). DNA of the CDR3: TGCAGTTCCTCTGGTGTGGCGGGCGGGCAGTTCTTC. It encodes CSSSGVAGGQFF.

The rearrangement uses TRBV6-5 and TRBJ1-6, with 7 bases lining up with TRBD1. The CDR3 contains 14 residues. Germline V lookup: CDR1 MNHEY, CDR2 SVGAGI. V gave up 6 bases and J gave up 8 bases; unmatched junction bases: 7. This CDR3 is CASRIRGAHSPLHF. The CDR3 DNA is TGTGCCAGCAGGATCAGGGGGGCCCATTCACCCCTCCACTTT.

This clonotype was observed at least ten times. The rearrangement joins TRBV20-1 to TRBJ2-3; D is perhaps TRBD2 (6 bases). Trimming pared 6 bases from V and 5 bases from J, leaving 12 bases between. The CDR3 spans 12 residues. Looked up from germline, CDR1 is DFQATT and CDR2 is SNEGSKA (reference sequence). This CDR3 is CSAAGYGDTQYF. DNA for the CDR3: TGCAGTGCCGCGGGATACGGAGATACGCAGTATTTT.

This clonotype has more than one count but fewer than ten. The CDR3, as DNA: TGTGCCAGCAAGCCGGGACGGACTAATGAAAAACTGTTTTTT. As protein: CASKPGRTNEKLFF. J is TRBJ1-4 and V is TRBV27; a weak D match, TRBD1 (5 bases). The CDR3 has 14 residues. Germline loops: CDR1 MNHEY, CDR2 SMNVEV (reference sequence). V lost 7 bases and J lost 2, with 11 bases in between.

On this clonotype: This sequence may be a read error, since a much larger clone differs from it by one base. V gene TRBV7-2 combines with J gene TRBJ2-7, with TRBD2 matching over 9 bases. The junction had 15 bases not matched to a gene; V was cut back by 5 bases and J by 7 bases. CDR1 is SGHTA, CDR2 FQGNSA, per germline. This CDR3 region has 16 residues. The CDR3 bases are TGTGCCAGCAGCGGAGGGCGGGGGGGCCTAAACAATGAGCAGTACTTC. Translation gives CASSGGRGGLNNEQYF.

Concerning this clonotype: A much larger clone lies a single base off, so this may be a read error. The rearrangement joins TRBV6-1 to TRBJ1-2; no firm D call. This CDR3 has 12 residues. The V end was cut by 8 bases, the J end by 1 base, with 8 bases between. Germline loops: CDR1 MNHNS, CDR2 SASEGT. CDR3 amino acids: CASGANNYGYTF. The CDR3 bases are TGTGCCAGCGGTGCAAATAACTATGGCTACACCTTC.

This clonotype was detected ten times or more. The CDR3 region is CASSTSGGVIDEQFF. DNA of the CDR3: TGCGCCAGCAGCACTAGCGGGGGGGTTATCGATGAGCAGTTCTTC. The V call is TRBV5-1, the J call TRBJ2-1; 13 bases agree with TRBD2. Germline V CDR1 and CDR2: SGHRS, YFSETQ. The CDR3 runs 15 residues. V lost 4 bases to trimming and J lost 8 bases; unmatched junction nucleotides: 6.

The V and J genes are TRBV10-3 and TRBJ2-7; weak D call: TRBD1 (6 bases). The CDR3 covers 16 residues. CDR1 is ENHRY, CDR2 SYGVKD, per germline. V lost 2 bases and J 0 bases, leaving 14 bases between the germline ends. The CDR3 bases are TGTGCCATCAGTGAGGTTCGGGACACCCTCTCCTACGAGCAGTACTTC. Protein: CAISEVRDTLSYEQYF.

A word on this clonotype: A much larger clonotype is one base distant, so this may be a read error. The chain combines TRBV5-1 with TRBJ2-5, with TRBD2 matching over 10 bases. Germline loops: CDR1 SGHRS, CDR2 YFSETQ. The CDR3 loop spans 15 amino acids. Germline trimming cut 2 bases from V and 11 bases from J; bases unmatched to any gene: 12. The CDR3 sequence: CASSFGASGGNEQYF. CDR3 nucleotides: TGCGCCAGCAGCTTCGGGGCTAGCGGGGGAAATGAGCAGTACTTC.

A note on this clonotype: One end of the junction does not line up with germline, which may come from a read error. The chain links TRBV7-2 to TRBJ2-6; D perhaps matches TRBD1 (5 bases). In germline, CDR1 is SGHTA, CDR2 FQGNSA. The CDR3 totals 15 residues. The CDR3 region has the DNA TGTGCCAGTAGCCCGAGTAGCTCTGGGGCCAACGTCCCGACTTTC. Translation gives CASSPSSSGANVPTF.

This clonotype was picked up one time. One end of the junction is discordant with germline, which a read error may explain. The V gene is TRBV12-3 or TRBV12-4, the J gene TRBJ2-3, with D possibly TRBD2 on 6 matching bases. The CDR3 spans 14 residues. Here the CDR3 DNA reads TGTACCAGCAGTCTAGCGAGGCCCACAGATACGCAGTATTTT. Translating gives CTSSLARPTDTQYF.

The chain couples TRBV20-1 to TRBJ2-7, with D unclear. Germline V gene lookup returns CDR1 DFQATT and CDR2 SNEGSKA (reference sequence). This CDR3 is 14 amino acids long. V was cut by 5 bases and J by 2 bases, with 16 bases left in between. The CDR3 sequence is CSAQRWASAYEQYF. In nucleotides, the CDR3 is TGCAGTGCTCAGAGGTGGGCCTCGGCCTACGAGCAGTACTTC.

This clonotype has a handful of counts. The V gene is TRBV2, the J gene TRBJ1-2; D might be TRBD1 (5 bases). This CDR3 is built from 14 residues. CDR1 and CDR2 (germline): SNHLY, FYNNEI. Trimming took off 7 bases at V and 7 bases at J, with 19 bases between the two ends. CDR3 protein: CASTKGEGHGGYTF. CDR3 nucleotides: TGTGCCAGCACTAAAGGGGAAGGGCACGGTGGCTACACCTTC.

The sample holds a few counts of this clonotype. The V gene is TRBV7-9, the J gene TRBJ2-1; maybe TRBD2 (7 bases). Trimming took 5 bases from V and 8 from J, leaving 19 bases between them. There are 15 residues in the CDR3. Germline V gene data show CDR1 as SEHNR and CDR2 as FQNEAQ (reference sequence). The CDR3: CASSLVGGGQDEQFF. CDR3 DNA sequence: TGTGCCAGCAGCCTGGTAGGGGGGGGGCAGGATGAGCAGTTCTTC.

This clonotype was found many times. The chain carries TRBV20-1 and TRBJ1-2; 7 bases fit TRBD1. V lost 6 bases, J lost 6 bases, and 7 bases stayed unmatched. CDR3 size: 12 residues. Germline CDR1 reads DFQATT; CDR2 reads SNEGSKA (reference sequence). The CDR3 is CSAEGTVDGYTF. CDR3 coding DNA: TGCAGTGCCGAGGGGACAGTGGATGGCTACACCTTC.

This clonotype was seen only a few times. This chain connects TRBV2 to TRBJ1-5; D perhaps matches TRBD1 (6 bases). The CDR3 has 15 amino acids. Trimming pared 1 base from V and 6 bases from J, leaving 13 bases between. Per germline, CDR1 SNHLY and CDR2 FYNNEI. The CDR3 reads CASSEEQGMGQPQHF. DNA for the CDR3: TGTGCCAGCAGTGAAGAACAGGGTATGGGTCAGCCCCAGCATTTT.

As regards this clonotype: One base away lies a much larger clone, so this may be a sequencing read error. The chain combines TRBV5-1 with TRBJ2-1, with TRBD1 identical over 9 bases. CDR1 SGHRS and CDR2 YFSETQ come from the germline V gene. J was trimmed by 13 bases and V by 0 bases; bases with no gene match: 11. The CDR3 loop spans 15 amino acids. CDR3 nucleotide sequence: TGCGCCAGCAGCTTGGGACAGGGGGGGCAAGAGACCCAGTTCTTC. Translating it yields CASSLGQGGQETQFF.

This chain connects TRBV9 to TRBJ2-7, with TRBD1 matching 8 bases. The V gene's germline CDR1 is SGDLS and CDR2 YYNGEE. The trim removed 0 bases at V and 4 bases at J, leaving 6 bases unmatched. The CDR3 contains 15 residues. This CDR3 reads CASSVGGTGKYEQYF. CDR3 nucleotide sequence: TGTGCCAGCAGCGTAGGCGGGACAGGAAAATACGAGCAGTACTTC.

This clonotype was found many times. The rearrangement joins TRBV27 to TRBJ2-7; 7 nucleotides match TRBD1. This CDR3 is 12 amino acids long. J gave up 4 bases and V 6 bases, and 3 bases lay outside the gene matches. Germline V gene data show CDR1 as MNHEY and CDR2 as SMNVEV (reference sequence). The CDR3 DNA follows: TGTGCCAGCAGCCACAGGGGTTACGAGCAGTACTTC. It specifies CASSHRGYEQYF.

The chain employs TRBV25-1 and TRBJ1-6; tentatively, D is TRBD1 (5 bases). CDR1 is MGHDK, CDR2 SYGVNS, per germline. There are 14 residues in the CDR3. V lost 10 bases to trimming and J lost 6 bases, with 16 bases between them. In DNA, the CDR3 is TGTGCCACCGAAAACTCGAGGGGTAATTCACCCCTCCACTTT. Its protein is CATENSRGNSPLHF. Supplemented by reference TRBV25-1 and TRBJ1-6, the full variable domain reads EADIYQTPRYLVIGTGKKITLECSQTMGHDKMYWYQQDPGMELHLIHYSYGVNSTEKGDLSSESTVSRIRTEHFPLTLESARPSHTSQYLCATENSRGNSPLHFGNGTRLTVT.

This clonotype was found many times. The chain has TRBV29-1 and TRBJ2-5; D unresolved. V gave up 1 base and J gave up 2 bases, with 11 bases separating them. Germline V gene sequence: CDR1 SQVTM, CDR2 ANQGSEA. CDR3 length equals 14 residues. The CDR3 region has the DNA TGCAGCGTTGAAGCCGGGTTTCGGCAAGAGACCCAGTACTTC. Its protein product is CSVEAGFRQETQYF. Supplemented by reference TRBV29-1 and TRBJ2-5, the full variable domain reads SAVISQKPSRDICQRGTSLTIQCQVDSQVTMMFWYRQQPGQSLTLIATANQGSEATYESGFVIDKFPISRPNLTFSTLTVSNMSPEDSSIYLCSVEAGFRQETQYFGPGTRLLVL.

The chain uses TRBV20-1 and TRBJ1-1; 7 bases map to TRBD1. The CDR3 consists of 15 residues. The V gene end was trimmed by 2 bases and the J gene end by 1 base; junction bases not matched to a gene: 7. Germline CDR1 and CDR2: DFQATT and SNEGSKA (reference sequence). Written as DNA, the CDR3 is TGCAGTGCTAGATCGCCCACAGGGGCGAACACTGAAGCTTTCTTT. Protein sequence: CSARSPTGANTEAFF.

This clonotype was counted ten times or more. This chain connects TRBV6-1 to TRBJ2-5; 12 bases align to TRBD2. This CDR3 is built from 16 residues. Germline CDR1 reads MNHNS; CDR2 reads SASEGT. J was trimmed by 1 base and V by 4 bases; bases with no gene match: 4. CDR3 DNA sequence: TGTGCCAGCAGTGTATCTAGCGGGGGGGGCCAAGAGACCCAGTACTTC. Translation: CASSVSSGGGQETQYF.